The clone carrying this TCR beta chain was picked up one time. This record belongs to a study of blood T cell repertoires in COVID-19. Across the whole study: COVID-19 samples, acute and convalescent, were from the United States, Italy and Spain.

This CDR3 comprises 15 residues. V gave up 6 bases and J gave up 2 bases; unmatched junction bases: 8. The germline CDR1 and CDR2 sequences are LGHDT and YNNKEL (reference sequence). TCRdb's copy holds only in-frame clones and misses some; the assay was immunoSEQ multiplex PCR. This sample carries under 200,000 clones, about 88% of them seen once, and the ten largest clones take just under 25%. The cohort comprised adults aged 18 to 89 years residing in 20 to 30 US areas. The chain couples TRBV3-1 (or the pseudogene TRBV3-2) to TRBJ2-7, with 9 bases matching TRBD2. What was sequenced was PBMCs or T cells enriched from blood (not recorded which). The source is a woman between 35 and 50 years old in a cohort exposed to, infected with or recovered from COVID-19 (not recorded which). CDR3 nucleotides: TGTGCCAGCAGTTTTGGACTAGCGAACACCTACGAGCAGTACTTC. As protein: CASSFGLANTYEQYF.